These 29 T cell receptor beta chains originate from one sample sequenced in a study of molecular identifiers for immune sequencing clone quantification. Each CDR3 protein is one row after TCRdb ran MiXCR on the PCR reads. This sample has over 550,000 distinct CDR3 sequences, with roughly 23% found just once. The source material was naive CD8+ T cells from blood, with Jurkat cell RNA spiked in. The subset is: FACS-sorted CD8+CD4-CCR7+CD45RA+ naive T cells. The receptors were sampled from a human donor in good health. Some libraries in this study had Jurkat cell RNA spiked in.

This clonotype was recorded many times. This chain links TRBV13 with TRBJ2-7; possible D gene TRBD2, 5 bases. The CDR3 totals 16 residues. Germline V gene sequence: CDR1 PRHDT, CDR2 FYEKMQ (reference sequence). Trimming stripped 1 base from V and 7 bases from J, with 20 bases between. The chain's CDR3 is CASSLDGEVGVREQYF. The CDR3 DNA reads TGTGCCAGCAGCTTAGATGGCGAAGTCGGGGTTCGGGAGCAGTACTTC.

V is TRBV4-1 and J is TRBJ2-7, with 8 bases aligning to TRBD2. The CDR3 loop spans 14 amino acids. Germline CDR1 is MGHRA and CDR2 is YSYEKL. J was trimmed by 2 bases and V by 11 bases; bases with no gene match: 11. CDR3 region: CARRSAGGAYEQYF. The CDR3 DNA reads as TGCGCCCGCCGCTCTGCGGGGGGCGCCTACGAGCAGTACTTC.

This clonotype was counted many times. CDR3: CASSYSGREAFF. For the CDR3, the DNA is TGTGCCAGCAGTTACTCCGGTAGGGAAGCTTTCTTT. The chain is built from TRBV6-5 and TRBJ1-1; D remains ambiguous. The V end lost 0 bases, the J end lost 8 bases, and 7 bases lay between the germline ends. CDR1 is MNHEY and CDR2 is SVGAGI in the germline V gene. The CDR3 has 12 residues.

This chain joins TRBV4-1 and TRBJ2-1; 11 nucleotides match TRBD2. The ends lost 0 bases at V and 8 bases at J; junction bases unmatched: 3. The CDR3 totals 15 residues. Germline loops: CDR1 MGHRA, CDR2 YSYEKL. CDR3 bases: TGCGCCAGCAGCCAAGAAACTAGCGGGGGACATGAGCAGTTCTTC. It translates to CASSQETSGGHEQFF.

This clonotype was counted many times. The J gene is TRBJ2-3, the V gene TRBV6-2 or TRBV6-3, with D possibly being TRBD1 or TRBD2 (5 bases each). The CDR3 loop spans 11 amino acids. Trimming took 8 bases from V and 8 from J, leaving 11 bases between them. The germline V gene encodes CDR1 MNHEY and CDR2 SVGEGT. In DNA form, the CDR3 reads TGTGCCAGCCGAATTGGGGGTACGCAGTATTTT. Amino acid sequence: CASRIGGTQYF.

This clonotype has ten or more counts. The chain joins TRBV12-3 or TRBV12-4 to TRBJ2-2; D may be TRBD2 (7 bases). The CDR3 runs to 16 residues. Trimming cost V 6 bases and J 3 bases, with 17 bases left between them. The CDR3 coding sequence is TGTGCCAGCAGGGGGGGGAAACAGGGAGACACCGGGGAGCTGTTTTTT. Its translation is CASRGGKQGDTGELFF.

The rearrangement uses TRBV6-2 or TRBV6-3 and TRBJ2-4; a possible D gene is TRBD2 (6 bases). Germline loops: CDR1 MNHEY, CDR2 SVGEGT. The ends were cut back, 6 bases at V and 1 base at J, with 13 bases in the middle. This CDR3 comprises 15 residues. CDR3 sequence (DNA): TGTGCCAGCAGCTCCTGGGGGGAGGCCAAAAACATTCAGTACTTC. This gives the protein CASSSWGEAKNIQYF.

The rearrangement links TRBV3-1 to TRBJ1-2; TRBD1 aligns across 10 bases. With 0 bases clipped from V and 6 bases from J, the junction kept 7 bases outside the gene matches. The length of the CDR3 is 16 residues. Per the germline V gene, CDR1 is LGHDT and CDR2 is YNNKEL (reference sequence). The CDR3 bases are TGTGCCAGCAGCCAAGAAAGGGGACAGGGGAGTCATGGCTACACCTTC. Amino acids: CASSQERGQGSHGYTF.

This clonotype was recorded at least ten times. The chain carries TRBV6-5 and TRBJ1-1; tentative D call: TRBD1 (6 bases). V was clipped by 2 bases and J by 5 bases, with 9 bases between them. The CDR3 length is 13 residues. Germline values: CDR1 MNHEY, CDR2 SVGAGI. The CDR3 DNA reads as TGTGCCAGCAGTTACACCCAGGGGACTGAAGCTTTCTTT. It translates to CASSYTQGTEAFF.

This clonotype turned up a few times. The chain links TRBV18 to TRBJ2-7; 8 bases agree with TRBD1. This CDR3 is built from 15 residues. Germline CDR1 KGHSH, CDR2 LQKENI. Trimming cost V 3 bases and J 5 bases; bases outside gene matches: 9. The DNA for the CDR3 is TGTGCCAGCTCACCCCCGAGGACAGGGTATCACGAGCAGTACTTC. Translating gives CASSPPRTGYHEQYF.

This clonotype showed up many times. V is TRBV7-9 and J is TRBJ1-1; possible D gene TRBD1, 5 bases. Germline lookup yields CDR1 SEHNR and CDR2 FQNEAQ (reference sequence). CDR3 length equals 15 residues. Trimming removed 0 bases at V and 3 bases at J, with 11 bases between. For the CDR3, the DNA is TGTGCCAGCAGCTTAGCTTCCGGGACGGACACTGAAGCTTTCTTT. Its translation: CASSLASGTDTEAFF.

This clonotype has ten or more counts. The chain employs TRBV7-9 and TRBJ2-3, with TRBD1 matching 8 bases. The CDR3 has 16 amino acids. With V trimmed by 5 bases and J by 3 bases, 10 bases remained unmatched. CDR1 SEHNR and CDR2 FQNEAQ come from the germline V gene (reference sequence). This CDR3 reads CASSHRPGQGTDTQYF. CDR3 DNA sequence: TGTGCCAGCAGCCATCGACCTGGACAGGGTACAGATACGCAGTATTTT.

At least ten counts were recorded for this clonotype. The CDR3 bases are TGTGCCAGCAATATCGACAGCGGAGCTGAAGCTTTCTTT. This translates into CASNIDSGAEAFF. This rearrangement joins TRBV6-5 to TRBJ1-1; possibly TRBD1 for D (5 bases). Germline V gene lookup returns CDR1 MNHEY and CDR2 SVGAGI. V was shortened by 7 bases and J by 6 bases, with 15 bases between the two germline ends. This CDR3 has 13 residues.

This clonotype was seen repeatedly, ten times or more. This chain uses TRBV7-6 with TRBJ2-3; TRBD2 is a possible D gene (7 bases). Germline V gene sequence: CDR1 SGHVS, CDR2 FNYEAQ. V was cut by 5 bases and J by 2 bases, with 17 bases left in between. The CDR3 runs 16 residues. CDR3 in DNA: TGTGCCAGCAGCCTGGTTGGGGGGGCCGTCACAGATACGCAGTATTTT. Its protein is CASSLVGGAVTDTQYF.

At least ten counts were recorded for this clonotype. The chain couples TRBV3-1 to TRBJ1-1; TRBD1 matches at 7 bases. The V and J ends lost 4 bases and 4 bases, in that order; junction bases with no gene match: 9. The CDR3 loop spans 15 amino acids. Germline values: CDR1 LGHDT, CDR2 YNNKEL (reference sequence). The CDR3 nucleotides read TGTGCCAGCAGCCCTGATGCGGCAGGGGGCACTGAAGCTTTCTTT. It encodes CASSPDAAGGTEAFF.

This chain joins TRBV11-2 and TRBJ2-7, with 11 bases aligning to TRBD2. Germline V gene lookup returns CDR1 SGHAT and CDR2 FQNNGV. This CDR3 region has 18 residues. The ends lost 5 bases at V and 4 bases at J; junction bases unmatched: 16. In DNA, the CDR3 is TGTGCCAGCAGCATGACTACTCCGCTAGCGGGGGGCACTTACGAGCAGTACTTC. It codes for CASSMTTPLAGGTYEQYF.

The chain links TRBV7-9 to TRBJ1-2; D uncertain. The V end was cut by 6 bases, the J end by 0 bases, with 17 bases between. This CDR3 contains 16 residues. Germline CDR1 reads SEHNR; CDR2 reads FQNEAQ (reference sequence). The CDR3 reads CASSPTTGSPNYGYTF. The CDR3 DNA reads as TGTGCCAGCAGTCCTACGACGGGTTCTCCTAACTATGGCTACACCTTC.

This clonotype was observed many times. V is TRBV4-3 and J is TRBJ2-4; TRBD1 might be the D (6 bases). CDR1 and CDR2 from the germline V gene are LGHNA and YSLEER. The CDR3 has 17 amino acids. The V end lost 0 bases, the J end lost 8 bases, and 20 bases lay between the germline ends. CDR3 coding DNA: TGCGCCAGCAGCCAAGATGGAAAAGGGGGTGTCGGATACATTCAGTACTTC. This gives the protein CASSQDGKGGVGYIQYF.

This clonotype appeared a few times. This chain uses TRBV3-1 with TRBJ2-3; D ambiguous. V shed 1 base and J shed 5 bases, with 4 bases lying between them. This CDR3 comprises 12 residues. CDR1 and CDR2 from the germline V gene are LGHDT and YNNKEL (reference sequence). DNA for the CDR3: TGTGCCAGCAGCCAAGTCGTAGATACGCAGTATTTT. Encoded protein: CASSQVVDTQYF.

This chain uses TRBV13 with TRBJ1-2; TRBD1 might be the D (6 bases). V lost 5 bases and J lost 2, with 15 bases in between. This CDR3 comprises 15 residues. Per germline, CDR1 PRHDT and CDR2 FYEKMQ (reference sequence). The CDR3 sequence is CASSIQGPTNYGYTF. For the CDR3, the DNA is TGTGCCAGCAGCATACAGGGTCCCACCAACTATGGCTACACCTTC. The variable domain in full, with the rest retrieved from reference TRBV13 and TRBJ1-2, is AAGVIQSPRHLIKEKRETATLKCYPIPRHDTVYWYQQGPGQDPQFLISFYEKMQSDKGSIPDRFSAQQFSDYHSELNMSSLELGDSALYFCASSIQGPTNYGYTFGSGTRLTVV.

There are many counts of this clonotype. The chain joins TRBV20-1 to TRBJ2-7; D gene ambiguous. The CDR3 totals 14 residues. The V and J ends lost 3 bases and 2 bases respectively, with 14 bases between them. Per germline, CDR1 DFQATT and CDR2 SNEGSKA (reference sequence). The CDR3 DNA sequence: TGCAGTGCTAGGCCATCTGTGGTTGCCTACGAGCAGTACTTC. It encodes CSARPSVVAYEQYF.

This clonotype has more than one count but fewer than ten. V and J are TRBV6-2 or TRBV6-3 and TRBJ2-7, with 12 bases that match TRBD2. This CDR3 is built from 13 residues. Germline CDR1 and CDR2: MNHEY and SVGEGT. CDR3 amino acids: CAIRTSGTNEQYF. The CDR3 region has the DNA TGTGCTATCAGGACTAGCGGGACTAACGAGCAGTACTTC.

As for this clonotype: Since a much larger clone is just one base distant, this may be a read error. V and J are TRBV6-6 and TRBJ2-4, with 8 bases fitting TRBD1. Germline V CDR1 and CDR2: MNHNY, SVGAGI (reference sequence). The CDR3 consists of 19 residues. The CDR3 region is CASSYSIQGVSLARNIQYF. In DNA form, the CDR3 reads TGTGCCAGCAGTTACTCAATACAGGGGGTTTCACTAGCCAGAAACATTCAGTACTTC.

The V call is TRBV30, the J call TRBJ1-5; D gene unclear. Deletions cut 3 bases from V and 0 bases from J, with 12 bases between. In germline, CDR1 is GTSNPN, CDR2 SVGIG (reference sequence). The CDR3 has 15 residues. DNA for the CDR3: TGTGCCTGGAGCGCATCCGTGGCTAGCAATCAGCCCCAGCATTTT. As protein: CAWSASVASNQPQHF.

This clonotype was recorded a few times. A much larger clone differs from this one at a single base, so this may be a read error. The CDR3 does not end in the conserved phenylalanine or tryptophan, so this is likely a read error. The chain has TRBV5-3 and TRBJ2-7; TRBD2 is a possible D gene (5 bases). TRBV5-3 counts as an open reading frame of uncertain function. This CDR3 comprises 14 residues. CDR3 amino acids: CASSLGVTPWGQYL. In nucleotides, the CDR3 is TGTGCCAGCAGCTTGGGAGTAACCCCATGGGGGCAGTACCTC.

This clonotype was counted only a few times. The chain combines TRBV4-1 with TRBJ2-2; TRBD1 aligns across 8 bases. V trimming: 3 bases; J trimming: 3 bases; junction bases outside the gene matches: 9. The CDR3 has 17 residues. The germline V gene has CDR1 MGHRA and CDR2 YSYEKL. For the CDR3, the DNA is TGCGCCAGCAGCCAGGAGACAGGGGCCCGGGACACCGGGGAGCTGTTTTTT. This encodes CASSQETGARDTGELFF.

In nucleotides, the CDR3 is TGTGCCAGCAGTCCACCCTTGTACAGTATAGCTTTCTTT. Amino acids: CASSPPLYSIAFF. The chain is built from TRBV12-3 or TRBV12-4 and TRBJ1-1, with unresolved D. The CDR3 is 13 residues long. Trimming pared 5 bases from V and 10 bases from J, leaving 17 bases between.

This clonotype was detected ten times or more. The V gene is TRBV6-2 or TRBV6-3, the J gene TRBJ1-5; D gene unclear. V was trimmed by 6 bases and J by 2 bases, leaving 11 bases between them. The germline V gene has CDR1 MNHEY and CDR2 SVGEGT. CDR3 size: 14 residues. The CDR3 spells CASRPGMGNQPQHF. The DNA for the CDR3 is TGTGCCAGCAGGCCGGGCATGGGCAATCAGCCCCAGCATTTT.

Turning to this clonotype: A read error may explain this, as a much larger clone is one base away. The conserved closing phenylalanine or tryptophan is absent in this CDR3, likely reflecting a read error. The chain links TRBV4-1 to TRBJ1-5, with TRBD1 identical over 7 bases. This CDR3 spans 15 amino acids. The germline gives CDR1 MGHRA, CDR2 YSYEKL. V shed 2 bases and J 4 bases; nucleotides not matched to a gene: 5. CDR3 residues: CASSQNRGSNQPQHL. In DNA form, the CDR3 reads TGCGCCAGCAGCCAAAACAGGGGCTCGAATCAGCCCCAGCATCTT.